This record covers a single T cell receptor (beta chain). In the authors' workflow: Amplification of reference gene primers provided the estimated nucleated cell counts. Clones were sequenced by immunoSEQ multiplex PCR, and TCRdb holds only the in-frame ones, with some missing. V and J calls and clone size are given by that table; D and trimming were obtained from the DNA. The table has around 310,000 clones, 70% to 90% seen once; the top ten hold 4%. The data derive from a study of blood T cell repertoires in COVID-19. Study-wide context: COVID-19 samples, acute and convalescent, were from the United States, Italy and Spain. Sources were T cells, B-cell-depleted T cells, or PBMCs; the material itself was cDNA or gDNA.

This CDR3 comprises 15 residues. Germline V gene data show CDR1 as SGHTA and CDR2 as FQGNSA. Trimming at V came to 7 bases and at J to 3 bases, leaving 9 bases not matched to a gene. The source material was peripheral blood. The gene calls are TRBV7-2 and TRBJ1-2, with 9 nucleotides matching TRBD1. This clonotype was sampled from a woman between 45 and 65 years old with active or convalescent COVID-19. CDR3 sequence reads: CASTPGGQGHYGYTF. CDR3 nucleotide sequence: TGTGCCAGCACCCCCGGGGGACAGGGCCACTATGGCTACACCTTC.